Below are 7 T cell receptor beta chains sequenced from a single sample in a study of tissue T cells after allogeneic stem cell transplantation. Clones were sequenced by immunoSEQ multiplex PCR, and TCRdb holds only the in-frame ones, with some missing. The sample includes about 40,000 clones, 92% of them seen just once. Specimen: blood, collected before transplantation. These receptors were collected from a woman aged 40 to 75 who later had graft-versus-host disease after an allogeneic stem cell transplant.

The CDR3 here is CATKLGHSHEQYF. In DNA, the CDR3 is TGTGCCACAAAGCTGGGACACTCACACGAGCAGTACTTC. The chain combines TRBV15 with TRBJ2-7; TRBD1 is a possible D gene (6 bases). V was trimmed by 9 bases and J by 5 bases, leaving 17 bases between them. This CDR3 contains 13 residues. The germline gives CDR1 LNHNV, CDR2 YYDKDF (reference sequence).

The chain carries TRBV7-2 and TRBJ2-7; D unclear. V lost 3 bases and J lost 0, with 12 bases in between. The V gene's germline CDR1 is SGHTA and CDR2 FQGNSA. The CDR3 extends over 15 amino acids. The CDR3, as DNA: TGTGCCAGCAGCTTTAGGACGGATTCCTCCTACGAGCAGTACTTC. Its protein is CASSFRTDSSYEQYF.

V is TRBV13 and J is TRBJ2-1; D gene uncertain. The V gene lost 3 bases and the J gene lost 0 bases, with 12 bases spanning the gap. The CDR3 consists of 16 residues. The germline CDR1 and CDR2 sequences are PRHDT and FYEKMQ (reference sequence). The CDR3 region is CASSLLAVSSYNEQFF. The CDR3 nucleotides read TGTGCCAGCAGCTTGTTAGCTGTCAGCTCCTACAATGAGCAGTTCTTC.

The V call is TRBV5-1, the J call TRBJ2-1; 9 bases line up with TRBD1. This CDR3 is 14 amino acids long. V was clipped by 2 bases and J by 8 bases; unmatched bases: 5. Germline V gives CDR1 SGHRS, CDR2 YFSETQ. CDR3 coding DNA: TGCGCCAGCAGCTTCGGACAGGGGCTCTATGAGCAGTTCTTC. Translating it yields CASSFGQGLYEQFF.

The rearrangement uses TRBV30 and TRBJ2-7, with a possible D match to TRBD2 (6 bases). This CDR3 is built from 13 residues. Germline V CDR1 and CDR2: GTSNPN, SVGIG (reference sequence). In nucleotides, the CDR3 is TGTGCGGGGACCCGGGACTCCCCCTACGAGCAGTACTTC. Residues: CAGTRDSPYEQYF.

V and J are TRBV28 and TRBJ2-3; D is perhaps TRBD1 or TRBD2 (5 bases each). CDR1 is MDHEN and CDR2 is SYDVKM in the germline V gene. V lost 5 bases and J 10 bases, leaving 19 bases between the germline ends. The CDR3 extends over 14 amino acids. CDR3 sequence reads: CASSPLGENLPQYF. The DNA for the CDR3 is TGTGCCAGCAGTCCCTTGGGGGAGAACCTCCCGCAGTATTTT.

This chain connects TRBV4-1 to TRBJ2-3; D unresolved. This CDR3 comprises 16 residues. Germline V lookup: CDR1 MGHRA, CDR2 YSYEKL. V was pared by 2 bases and J by 4 bases, with 16 bases between. CDR3 sequence reads: CASSQQDPARPDTQYF. DNA of the CDR3: TGCGCCAGCAGCCAACAGGACCCAGCACGCCCAGATACGCAGTATTTT.